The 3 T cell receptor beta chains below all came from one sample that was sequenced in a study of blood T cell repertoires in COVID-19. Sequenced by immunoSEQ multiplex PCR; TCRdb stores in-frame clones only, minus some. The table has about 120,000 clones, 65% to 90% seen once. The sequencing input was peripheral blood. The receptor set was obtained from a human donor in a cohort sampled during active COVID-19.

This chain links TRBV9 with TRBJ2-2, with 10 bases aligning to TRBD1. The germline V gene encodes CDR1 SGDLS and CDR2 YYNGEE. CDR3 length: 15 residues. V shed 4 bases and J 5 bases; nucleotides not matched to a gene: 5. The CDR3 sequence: CASSPPGQGTGELFF. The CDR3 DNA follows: TGTGCCAGCAGCCCTCCGGGACAGGGGACCGGGGAGCTGTTTTTT. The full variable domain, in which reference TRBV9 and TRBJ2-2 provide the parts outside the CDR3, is DSGVTQTPKHLITATGQRVTLRCSPRSGDLSVYWYQQSLDQGLQFLIQYYNGEERAKGNILERFSAQQFPDLHSELNLSSLELGDSALYFCASSPPGQGTGELFFGEGSRLTVL.

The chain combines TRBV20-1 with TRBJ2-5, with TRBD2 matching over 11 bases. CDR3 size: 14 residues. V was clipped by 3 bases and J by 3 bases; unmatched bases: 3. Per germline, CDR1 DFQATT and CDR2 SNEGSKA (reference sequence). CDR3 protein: CSASKTSGEETQYF. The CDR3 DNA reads TGCAGTGCTAGTAAGACTAGCGGGGAAGAGACCCAGTACTTC.

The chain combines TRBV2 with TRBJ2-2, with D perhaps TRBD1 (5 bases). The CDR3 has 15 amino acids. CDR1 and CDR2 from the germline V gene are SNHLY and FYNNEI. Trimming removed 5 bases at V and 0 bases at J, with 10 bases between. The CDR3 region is CASSKQETNTGELFF. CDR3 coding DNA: TGTGCCAGCAGTAAACAGGAGACGAACACCGGGGAGCTGTTTTTT.